One and the same sample provided the 17 T cell receptor beta chains below, sequenced in a study of regulatory T cells in long-lasting Graves disease. Time point noted: newly diagnosed GD, antithyroid drugs for less than 3 months. PBMC-derived RNA was used for the TCR library. Libraries of TCR beta came from iRepertoire HTBI primers plus Arm-PCR of CDR3 regions. TCRdb processed the multiplex PCR reads anew with MiXCR; each CDR3 protein has one entry. The table includes about 440,000 distinct CDR3 sequences, around 14% detected once. These data also featured in a second study, about T cells in Graves' hyperthyroidism and ophthalmopathy.

The sample was peripheral blood mononuclear cells (PBMCs), taken at new diagnosis, from a patient treated with antithyroid drugs. Source of these receptors: a woman in her 30s with Graves disease.

This chain links TRBV20-1 with TRBJ2-7; D call uncertain. V was cut by 0 bases and J by 0 bases, with 12 bases left in between. Germline values: CDR1 DFQATT, CDR2 SNEGSKA (reference sequence). CDR3 length equals 15 residues. The DNA for the CDR3 is TGCAGTGCTAGAGAGGAACTAACTTACTCCTACGAGCAGTACTTC. Its translation: CSAREELTYSYEQYF.

This clonotype is a singleton in its sample. The chain carries TRBV18 and TRBJ2-6, with D perhaps TRBD2 (5 bases). V was clipped by 8 bases and J by 0 bases, with 14 bases between them. This CDR3 contains 16 residues. CDR1 and CDR2 (germline): KGHSH, LQKENI. CDR3 residues: CASRDSYDSGANVLTF. CDR3 DNA: TGTGCCAGCCGGGATTCCTACGACTCTGGGGCCAACGTCCTGACTTTC.

This clonotype was found a few times. The chain recombines TRBV9 with TRBJ2-5, with D unresolved. V lost 3 bases and J 3 bases, leaving 9 bases between the germline ends. CDR1 is SGDLS and CDR2 is YYNGEE in the germline V gene. The length of the CDR3 is 13 residues. DNA for the CDR3: TGTGCCAGCAGCGGCCGGCTGGAAGAGACCCAGTACTTC. Translation gives CASSGRLEETQYF.

This clonotype has a count of ten or more. The rearrangement uses TRBV15 and TRBJ2-3, with D tentatively TRBD2 (6 bases). Looked up from germline, CDR1 is LNHNV and CDR2 is YYDKDF (reference sequence). V was clipped by 7 bases and J by 4 bases, with 15 bases between them. The CDR3 runs to 14 residues. CDR3 in amino acids: CATNGGRSADTQYF. The CDR3 nucleotides read TGTGCCACCAACGGGGGACGTTCGGCAGATACGCAGTATTTT.

The sample holds a few counts of this clonotype. The CDR3 does not end in the conserved phenylalanine or tryptophan, so this is likely a read error. The CDR3 protein is CASTKERGMSYEQYL. DNA for the CDR3: TGTGCCAGCACCAAGGAGAGGGGAATGTCCTACGAGCAGTACCTC. J is TRBJ2-7 and V is TRBV6-1, with D tentatively TRBD1 or TRBD2 (5 bases each). The CDR3 contains 15 residues. Per the germline V gene, CDR1 is MNHNS and CDR2 is SASEGT. The V and J ends lost 7 bases and 1 base respectively, with 17 bases between them.

This clonotype was picked up many times. The chain recombines TRBV11-2 with TRBJ2-7, with TRBD2 matching 10 bases. Germline CDR1 is SGHAT and CDR2 is FQNNGV. This CDR3 has 16 amino acids. J gave up 0 bases and V 3 bases, and 5 bases lay outside the gene matches. The DNA of the CDR3 is TGTGCCAGCAGCTTTCTTACTAGCGGGGCCTCCTACGAGCAGTACTTC. Translation gives CASSFLTSGASYEQYF. The full variable domain, its missing parts supplied by reference TRBV11-2 and TRBJ2-7, is EAGVAQSPRYKIIEKRQSVAFWCNPISGHATLYWYQQILGQGPKLLIQFQNNGVVDDSQLPKDRFSAERLKGVDSTLKIQPAKLEDSAVYLCASSFLTSGASYEQYFGPGTRLTVT.

The rearrangement uses TRBV28 and TRBJ1-2; D is perhaps TRBD1 (6 bases). The V end was cut by 4 bases, the J end by 7 bases, with 22 bases between. This CDR3 is built from 16 residues. Germline CDR1 and CDR2: MDHEN and SYDVKM. The CDR3 loop is CASSYYRAADVTGYTF. CDR3 sequence (DNA): TGTGCCAGCAGTTACTACAGGGCCGCGGATGTCACTGGCTACACCTTC.

This rearrangement joins TRBV20-1 to TRBJ1-1; D is possibly TRBD1 (6 bases). This CDR3 comprises 12 residues. CDR1 and CDR2 (germline): DFQATT, SNEGSKA (reference sequence). CDR3 in DNA: TGCAGAAAGGACAGCCTGAACACTGAAGCTTTCTTT. Protein: CRKDSLNTEAFF.

This clonotype was detected ten times or more. The rearrangement joins TRBV11-2 to TRBJ2-3; 9 bases match TRBD2. The germline gives CDR1 SGHAT, CDR2 FQNNGV. The length of the CDR3 is 17 residues. V lost 1 base and J lost 6; bases outside the gene matches: 11. CDR3 sequence: CASSLGGRLAGMDTQYF. CDR3 nucleotides: TGTGCCAGCAGCTTAGGGGGGCGGCTAGCGGGAATGGATACGCAGTATTTT.

This clonotype was picked up many times. The genes are TRBV10-3 and TRBJ2-7; 10 nucleotides agree with TRBD1. Germline CDR1 and CDR2: ENHRY and SYGVKD. The J segment lost 5 bases and the V segment lost 4 bases, leaving 5 bases of the junction unmatched. The CDR3 runs to 14 residues. CDR3 protein: CAISAGTGAHEQYF. The CDR3 nucleotides read TGTGCCATCAGTGCCGGGACAGGGGCCCACGAGCAGTACTTC.

This clonotype was observed at least ten times. This rearrangement joins TRBV28 to TRBJ1-1, with D tentatively TRBD1 (5 bases). The V end lost 3 bases, the J end lost 7 bases, and 27 bases lay between the germline ends. CDR1 MDHEN and CDR2 SYDVKM come from the germline V gene. The CDR3 is made up of 18 amino acids. CDR3 nucleotides: TGTGCCAGCAGTTTTCGTTCCCCCGCTCAGGGTACCCATGATGAAGCTTTCTTT. Translated: CASSFRSPAQGTHDEAFF.

This clonotype was seen at least ten times. The V gene is TRBV5-1, the J gene TRBJ2-1, with 13 nucleotides matching TRBD2. CDR1 and CDR2 (germline): SGHRS, YFSETQ. The CDR3 totals 16 residues. Trimming at V came to 4 bases and at J to 2 bases, leaving 3 bases not matched to a gene. The DNA of the CDR3 is TGCGCCAGCAGCAGGGGACTAGCGGGGACCTACAATGAGCAGTTCTTC. Its translation: CASSRGLAGTYNEQFF.

In this sample, this clonotype turned up many times. The chain carries TRBV4-1 and TRBJ1-1; D not certain. Per germline, CDR1 MGHRA and CDR2 YSYEKL. CDR3 length: 15 residues. The V gene lost 0 bases and the J gene lost 8 bases, with 16 bases spanning the gap. CDR3 DNA: TGCGCCAGCAGCCAAGAGCCACAAGCCCTTAAGGAAGCTTTCTTT. Encoded protein: CASSQEPQALKEAFF.

This clonotype was seen more than once but under ten times. The CDR3 loop is CASSNTESGANVLTF. The CDR3 region has the DNA TGTGCCAGCAGCAATACAGAGTCCGGGGCCAACGTCCTGACTTTC. The chain employs TRBV7-9 and TRBJ2-6; the D is unclear. The CDR3 contains 15 residues. Per the germline V gene, CDR1 is SEHNR and CDR2 is FQNEAQ (reference sequence). Deletions cut 5 bases from V and 4 bases from J, with 12 bases between.

This clonotype was detected many times. The chain recombines TRBV11-3 with TRBJ2-1; D remains unclear. This CDR3 is 12 amino acids long. V was pared by 1 base and J by 7 bases, with 5 bases between. Looked up from germline, CDR1 is SGHNT and CDR2 is YENEEA. CDR3 nucleotide sequence: TGTGCCAGCAGCTTAGTGGCGAATGAGCAGTTCTTC. It encodes CASSLVANEQFF.

This clonotype appeared many times. The chain employs TRBV20-1 and TRBJ2-1, with 7 bases matching TRBD1. CDR1 and CDR2 (germline): DFQATT, SNEGSKA (reference sequence). The junction had 23 bases not matched to a gene; V was cut back by 3 bases and J by 3 bases. There are 20 residues in the CDR3. The CDR3 region has the DNA TGCAGTGCTAGTATCGCTCAGGGGGAAATCAGCGGAACTTACTACAATGAGCAGTTCTTC. Residues: CSASIAQGEISGTYYNEQFF.

Concerning this clonotype: With a much larger clone just one base away, this may be a read error. The chain carries TRBV10-3 and TRBJ2-3; TRBD1 or TRBD2 may be the D gene (5 bases each). CDR3 length: 15 residues. Germline-derived CDR1 and CDR2 are ENHRY and SYGVKD. Trimming removed 6 bases at V and 0 bases at J, with 13 bases between. CDR3 coding DNA: TGTGCCATCAGCGGGGCGAGAGCTAGCACAGATACGCAGTATTTT. Protein: CAISGARASTDTQYF.